The TCR beta chain described here comes from a study of blood T cell repertoires in COVID-19. Study-level information: Samples came from the United States, Italy and Spain, spanning acute and convalescent COVID-19. The analysed material was cDNA or gDNA that came from T cells, B-cell-depleted T cells, or PBMCs.

Here immunoSEQ multiplex PCR was the method, and the copy in TCRdb shows in-frame clones only, minus some. The sample contains roughly 250,000 clones, about 83% of which appear only once. Germline CDR1 reads MNHEY; CDR2 reads SVGAGI. The CDR3 totals 15 residues. Germline trimming cut 6 bases from V and 2 bases from J; bases unmatched to any gene: 3. The V gene is TRBV6-5, the J gene TRBJ2-1; 11 bases agree with TRBD2. The sequenced material came from peripheral blood. This TCR came from a man in his forties or fifties with active or convalescent COVID-19. The CDR3 loop reads CASSQLAGAYNEQFF. In DNA, the CDR3 is TGTGCCAGCAGCCAACTAGCGGGGGCCTACAATGAGCAGTTCTTC.